Each of the 8 T cell receptor beta chains below was sequenced from the same sample in a study of T cells in localized non-small cell lung cancer (dated by TCRdb to the early 2020s). Library creation used the immunoSEQ multiplex PCR assay. TCRdb re-hosts the immuneACCESS table, in-frame sequences only. Its copies lack some clones; in the studies checked, an unresolved V gene accounts for under half of them, and the cause for the rest is not known. Within this sample are around 53,000 clones, with around three quarters of them counted one time only. In total, the top ten clones hold roughly 4.5% of the sample. The sample was PBMCs, taken before any cancer treatment. The source is a woman aged 40-75 years with stage II lung adenocarcinoma.

The CDR3 DNA sequence: TGTGCCAGCAGCCCGCAGGGGAGCTATGGCTACACCTTC. It translates to CASSPQGSYGYTF. This chain links TRBV5-4 with TRBJ1-2; D possibly corresponds to TRBD1 (6 bases). Germline loops: CDR1 SGHNT, CDR2 YYREEE (reference sequence). CDR3 length equals 13 residues. V lost 4 bases to trimming and J lost 4 bases, with 11 bases between them.

The chain uses TRBV2 and TRBJ1-1; a weak D match, TRBD1 (6 bases). The CDR3 sequence is 17 residues long. Germline lookup yields CDR1 SNHLY and CDR2 FYNNEI. V was cut by 1 base and J by 0 bases, with 15 bases left in between. CDR3 nucleotide sequence: TGTGCCAGCAGTGAAGGGCTAGGGGGGAACATGAACACTGAAGCTTTCTTT. It translates to CASSEGLGGNMNTEAFF.

This chain uses TRBV25-1 with TRBJ2-7; the D gene could be TRBD1 or TRBD2 (6 bases each). CDR3 length: 16 amino acids. The ends were cut back, 1 base at V and 0 bases at J, with 13 bases in the middle. Germline V gene sequence: CDR1 MGHDK, CDR2 SYGVNS. Here the CDR3 DNA reads TGTGCCAGCAGTGAATTATGGGGGGCCAGCTCCTACGAGCAGTACTTC. Translated: CASSELWGASSYEQYF.

The chain joins TRBV28 to TRBJ2-7, with D perhaps TRBD2 (6 bases). Between the trimmed V and J ends, which lost 5 bases and 0 bases, there was a span of 11 bases. The CDR3 has 14 amino acids. Germline assignment: CDR1 MDHEN and CDR2 SYDVKM. The CDR3 loop is CASSPRGISYEQYF. The CDR3 DNA is TGTGCCAGCAGTCCCCGGGGGATCTCCTACGAGCAGTACTTC.

The rearrangement uses TRBV19 and TRBJ1-5; D remains ambiguous. Trimming left V 0 bases short and J 0 bases short, with 3 bases between. The CDR3 loop spans 14 amino acids. CDR1 is LNHDA and CDR2 is SQIVND in the germline V gene (reference sequence). CDR3 coding DNA: TGTGCCAGTAGTATAGATCATAGCAATCAGCCCCAGCATTTT. Translation gives CASSIDHSNQPQHF.

V and J are TRBV6-5 and TRBJ2-5, with D unclear. Germline-derived CDR1 and CDR2 are MNHEY and SVGAGI. Trimming cost V 0 bases and J 2 bases, with 7 bases left between them. This CDR3 has 14 residues. For the CDR3, the DNA is TGTGCCAGCAGTTACTCGAGGCAGCAAGAGACCCAGTACTTC. Residues: CASSYSRQQETQYF.

The genes are TRBV4-1 and TRBJ2-5; D gene uncertain. The end of the DNA fits TRBJ2-7 better, so the J call may be wrong. The CDR3 contains 13 residues. Germline-derived CDR1 and CDR2 are MGHRA and YSYEKL. CDR3 loop: CASSQGGTYEQYF. The CDR3 DNA is TGCGCCAGCAGCCAAGGAGGAACCTACGAGCAGTACTTC.

There are a few counts of this clone. The rearrangement joins TRBV10-1 to TRBJ1-1, with TRBD1 identical over 11 bases. Looked up from germline, CDR1 is WNHNN and CDR2 is SYGVQD (reference sequence). J gave up 12 bases and V 3 bases, and 3 bases lay outside the gene matches. The CDR3 length is 12 residues. This CDR3 reads CASSEGQGATFF. CDR3 DNA sequence: TGCGCCAGCAGTGAAGGACAGGGGGCGACTTTCTTT.